This T cell receptor beta chain is from a study of blood T cell repertoires in COVID-19. Study details: Donors in the United States, Italy and Spain gave samples during acute or convalescent COVID-19.

The table came from immunoSEQ multiplex PCR; TCRdb's copy has only in-frame clones and leaves some out. The sample records hundreds of thousands of clones, about 90% being singletons. Germline CDR1 is KGHSH and CDR2 is LQKENI. The ends lost 3 bases at V and 9 bases at J; junction bases unmatched: 7. This CDR3 is built from 16 residues. Seattle patients were enrolled while actively infected and followed longitudinally. This TCR came from a woman aged 45 to 65 with COVID-19, enrolled during active disease. This rearrangement joins TRBV18 to TRBJ2-1, with 14 bases matching TRBD2. What was sequenced was peripheral blood. The CDR3 sequence is CASSPAGTSGRPEQFF. CDR3 in DNA: TGTGCCAGCTCACCGGCCGGGACTAGCGGGAGACCTGAGCAGTTCTTC. Drawing the rest from reference TRBV18 and TRBJ2-1, the complete variable domain is NAGVMQNPRHLVRRRGQEARLRCSPMKGHSHVYWYRQLPEEGLKFMVYLQKENIIDESGMPKERFSAEFPKEGPSILRIQQVVRGDSAAYFCASSPAGTSGRPEQFFGPGTRLTVL.